This T cell receptor (beta chain) was sequenced during a study of T cells after yellow fever vaccination. Study-wide results and limits: Of the clonotypes, a small share occurred in both CD4 and CD8 compartments. When the response was secondary, it was weaker but reached its peak faster, day 5 versus 15. Post-booster reappearance was seen for most primary-vaccination clones (around 96% CD4, around 88% CD8).

5'RACE template switching added a universal primer site and UMIs to TCR cDNA. TCRdb reanalysed the 5' RACE reads using MiXCR and keeps one entry per CDR3 protein. The sample includes hundreds of thousands of distinct CDR3 sequences, around 4% of them seen just once. This clonotype came up a few times. What it recognizes is unknown. This CDR3 has 14 amino acids. In germline, CDR1 is KGHSH, CDR2 LQKENI. Trimming pared 6 bases from V and 6 bases from J, leaving 18 bases between. The source is a young man who received the YFV17D yellow fever vaccine. The chain joins TRBV18 to TRBJ2-7; no clear D gene. The sequenced sample was PBMCs, obtained on the day of the yellow fever booster vaccination. The CDR3 nucleotides are TGTGCCAGCTCCCCGAGGACCGGCGCCGTCGAGCAGTACTTC. Translated, it gives CASSPRTGAVEQYF.